This T cell receptor beta chain was identified during a study of shared clonotypes between healthy human individuals (dated by TCRdb to 2019 to 2021). Background for the entire study: The cohort comprised two women and a few men aged 18 to 49 years. Per donor, three plates each were used for CD4 naive and CD4 memory, two for CD8 naive, and one for CD8 memory. The study deeply sequenced blood TCR repertoires of several healthy adults to estimate repertoire size and the extent of clonotype sharing between individuals. To increase sequencing depth and limit assay-specific biases, TCR repertoire library preparation and sequencing were carried out by different laboratories using diverse techniques. Between about 0.9 and 8.9 billion PBMCs per donor were obtained by leukapheresis.

Healthy HIV-negative adults with no recently reported acute infections or vaccinations were included as donors. Every donor was a Caucasian adult living in Nashville, Tennessee, USA. CD4+ T cells were enriched by magnetic negative selection; naive cells were then positively selected on CD45RA, and the negative fraction formed the memory subset. After blood collection by leukapheresis, PBMCs were isolated using Ficoll-Histopaque density gradient centrifugation and then cryopreserved in the vapor phase of liquid nitrogen. Purity and quantity of every magnetically sorted T cell population were checked by analytical flow cytometry. Each sorted fraction had its genomic DNA isolated and then quantified by UV absorbance on a Nanodrop 2000c. What the study reported, not specific to this receptor: Even with the large sequencing depth, rarefaction of the sorted-subset datasets indicated that sequencing was incomplete. Pairwise subsampling led to the expectation that sequencing depth would affect the degree of clonotype sharing among donors. Because the study included only a small number of donors, the genetic and exposure-history diversity represented was limited. Sampling was restricted to blood, and TCR repertoires in tissues likely differ from the TCR repertoires found in blood. When a handful of donors were compared, the shared fraction of clonotypes was about 5.2% for naive CD4, less than 4% for naive CD8, 2% to 2.5% for memory CD4, and around 0.37% for memory CD8. Higher generation probabilities were observed for clonotypes shared by all four sorted-subset donors than for non-shared clonotypes. Larger estimated clonotype richness was generally found for naive subsets than for memory subsets.

Regarding this clone: Its binding antigen is unknown. Base qualities are missing; no much larger clone stands one base away.

The V end gives up 1 base and the J end 8 bases, leaving 6 bases in the junction not matched to a gene. Reading from cysteine to phenylalanine, the CDR3 counts 15 amino acids. Only the CDR3 part of the read is kept: 45 bases, read in frame from the first base. CDR1 and CDR2 are drawn from the germline V gene: SGDLS, YYNGEE. Using the deep immunoSEQ assay, TCR CDR3 regions were amplified from genomic DNA by multiplex PCR. For each cell subset, the extracted genomic DNA was distributed evenly across all wells of several immunoSEQ 96-well plates, and each plate served as one replicate. Each replicate PCR for sorted subsets received about 0.2 ug genomic DNA, equal to about 30,000 T cell genomes. The purified libraries were quantified using a Qubit 3.0 fluorometer, sized with a Bioanalyzer 2100, and then quantified again using the KAPA Library Quantification kit. Each immunoSEQ 96-well plate was sequenced on its own single-read 150-cycle Illumina NextSeq 550 flow cell. In the original analysis: The immunoSEQ output contained only junctional sequences without quality scores, so filtering could not match that applied to full-length reads. To assign V/J genes and CDR3, sequences were annotated using PyIR, a Python wrapper for IgBLAST v1.9, with IMGT germline references. Reads with weak V/J assignments (E-value above 1e-6), missing CDR3, stop codons, out-of-frame junctions, or ambiguous translated residues were removed. A V3J clonotype was defined by an identical inferred V gene, J gene, and CDR3 amino acid sequence. The percentage overlap between two repertoires was calculated by dividing the number of shared unique clonotypes by the size of the smaller repertoire. Richness of each repertoire was evaluated using RTK rarefaction, the Chao1 estimator, and Recon v2.1 estimates of unobserved clonotypes. For all TCRbeta clonotypes obtained by the gDNA method from a handful of donors, generation probabilities were computed with OLGA. TCRdb re-hosts the immuneACCESS table, in-frame sequences only. Its copies lack some clones; in the studies checked, an unresolved V gene accounts for under half of them, and the cause for the rest is not known. Clonal size and the V and J genes are those of that table, whereas D and trimming came from the DNA. The sample table shows millions of clones, and roughly 93% are seen once. The ten largest clones take up approximately 0.4% of the sample.

This TCR derives from a man aged 18 to 30 in good health. Some clones in this sample may be carry-over from other donors' samples. Material for sequencing was naive CD4+ T cells from PBMCs. The label giving this sample's cell subset or site can be read as: CD45RA+ positively selected. Recombination connected TRBV9 to TRBJ2-3, and 11 junctional nucleotides match TRBD2. The nucleotide sequence is given as TGTGCCAGCAGCGTACGTACTAGCGGGAGTAGTACGCAGTATTTT. Protein translation: CASSVRTSGSSTQYF.